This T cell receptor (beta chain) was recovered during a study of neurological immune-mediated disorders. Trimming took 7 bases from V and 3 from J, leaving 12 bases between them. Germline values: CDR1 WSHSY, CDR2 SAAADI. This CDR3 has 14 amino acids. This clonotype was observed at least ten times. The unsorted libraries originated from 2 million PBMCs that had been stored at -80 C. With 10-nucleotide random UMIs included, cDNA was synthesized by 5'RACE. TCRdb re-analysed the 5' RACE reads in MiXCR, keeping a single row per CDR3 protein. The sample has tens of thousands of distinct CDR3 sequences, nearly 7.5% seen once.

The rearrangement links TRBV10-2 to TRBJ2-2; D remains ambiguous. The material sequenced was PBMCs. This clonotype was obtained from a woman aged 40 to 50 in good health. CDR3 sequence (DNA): TGCGCCAGCACCTTGGACGGATACACCGGGGAGCTGTTTTTT. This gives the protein CASTLDGYTGELFF.